The 3 T cell receptor beta chains presented below share a single source sample, sequenced in a study of T-cell memory formation after mild COVID-19. TCRdb used MiXCR to reprocess the 5' RACE reads, holding one entry per CDR3 protein. The sample yields under 450,000 distinct CDR3 sequences, roughly 19% seen once. Sequenced: PBMCs or a T cell subset sorted from them (not recorded which). Receptor source: a young man who had mild COVID-19 (a few samples of this study predate the infection). Cell type and time point are not known.

This clonotype was detected only a few times. The rearrangement joins TRBV10-3 to TRBJ2-3; 9 bases align to TRBD1. This CDR3 has 13 amino acids. V dropped 7 bases and J dropped 3; count of bases not matched to a gene: 2. The V gene's germline CDR1 is ENHRY and CDR2 SYGVKD. In DNA form, the CDR3 reads TGTGCCATCACCGGACAGGGGACAGATACGCAGTATTTT. Translating gives CAITGQGTDTQYF.

The chain has TRBV5-1 and TRBJ2-3; D unresolved. Germline CDR1 is SGHRS and CDR2 is YFSETQ. This CDR3 spans 17 amino acids. The ends were cut back, 0 bases at V and 4 bases at J, with 18 bases in the middle. This chain's CDR3 is CASSLANLPTYADTQYF. The DNA for the CDR3 is TGCGCCAGCAGCTTGGCCAATCTCCCCACGTACGCAGATACGCAGTATTTT.

CDR3 in amino acids: CASSLAQSNTEAFF. In nucleotides, the CDR3 is TGTGCCAGCAGCTTAGCACAGTCGAACACTGAAGCTTTCTTT. This chain joins TRBV7-9 and TRBJ1-1; no clear D gene. The CDR3 is made up of 14 amino acids. The V and J ends lost 0 bases and 1 base respectively, with 6 bases between them. The germline V gene has CDR1 SEHNR and CDR2 FQNEAQ (reference sequence).